This TCR beta chain was captured in a study of blood T cell repertoires in COVID-19. Trimming took 0 bases from V and 0 from J, leaving 8 bases between them. The CDR3 loop spans 15 amino acids. Germline values: CDR1 MGHRA, CDR2 YSYEKL. Clones were sequenced by immunoSEQ multiplex PCR, and TCRdb holds only the in-frame ones, with some missing. Here the sample spans approximately 69,000 clones, roughly three quarters being singletons. Sequencing was done on a sample of peripheral blood. The chain recombines TRBV4-1 with TRBJ1-2, with D maybe TRBD1 (5 bases). The sequence derives from a human donor in a cohort sampled during active COVID-19. Here the CDR3 reads CASSQDTGANYGYTF. DNA for the CDR3: TGCGCCAGCAGCCAAGATACGGGGGCTAACTATGGCTACACCTTC.